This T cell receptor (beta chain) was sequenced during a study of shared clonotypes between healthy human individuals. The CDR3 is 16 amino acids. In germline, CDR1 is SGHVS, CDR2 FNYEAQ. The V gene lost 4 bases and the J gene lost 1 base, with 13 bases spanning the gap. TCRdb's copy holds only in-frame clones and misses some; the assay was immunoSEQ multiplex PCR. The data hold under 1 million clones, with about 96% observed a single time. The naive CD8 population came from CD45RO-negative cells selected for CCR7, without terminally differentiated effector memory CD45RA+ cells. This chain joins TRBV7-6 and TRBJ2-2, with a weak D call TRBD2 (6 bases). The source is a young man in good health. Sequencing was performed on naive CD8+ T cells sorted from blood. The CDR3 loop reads CASSSFSGLNTGELFF. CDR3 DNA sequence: TGTGCCAGCAGCTCCTTTAGCGGTTTGAACACCGGGGAGCTGTTTTTT.